This T cell receptor (beta chain) was sequenced during a study of neurological immune-mediated disorders. Study findings and constraints: Multiple sclerosis, the disease with the least TCR clonal expansion, fell below healthy controls, whereas HTLV-1-associated myelopathy showed the most. Across subjects, no CDR3 amino acid sequence appeared in expanded clones of more than one subject, a finding that suggested private repertoires in all groups.

The germline CDR1 and CDR2 sequences are ENHRY and SYGVKD. This CDR3 is 14 amino acids long. After removal of 10 bases from V and 0 bases from J, the junction contained 5 bases not matched to a gene. The unsorted libraries were made from 2 million PBMCs kept at -80 C. cDNA was made by 5'RACE with 10-nucleotide random UMIs. TCRdb re-analysed the 5' RACE reads in MiXCR, keeping a single row per CDR3 protein. The sample holds tens of thousands of distinct CDR3 sequences, roughly 15% seen once. This clonotype was seen ten or more times. Antigen unknown. The receptor was isolated from a woman aged 45-65 years with HTLV-1-associated myelopathy (HAM/TSP). The chain has TRBV10-3 and TRBJ2-3; 9 bases match TRBD1. The sequenced sample was PBMCs. The CDR3 loop reads CATSGTGSTDTQYF. The CDR3 DNA reads TGTGCCACCTCCGGGACAGGGAGCACAGATACGCAGTATTTT.